This T cell receptor beta chain was captured by sequencing in a study of cytomegalovirus exposure and HLA in healthy donors. This PCR relied on a set of 60 Vbeta primers and 13 Jbeta primers. The repertoire was sequenced with immunoSEQ multiplex PCR; TCRdb's copy has only in-frame clones and lacks some. The table has about 40,000 clones, 63% seen once. The CDR3 contains 16 residues. V trimming: 5 bases; J trimming: 4 bases; junction bases outside the gene matches: 9. Germline values: CDR1 SGHVS, CDR2 FQNEAQ. The receptor was isolated from a man aged 55 to 70 in good health and CMV-seropositive. The specimen sequenced was PBMCs. This chain connects TRBV7-8 to TRBJ2-1, with 9 bases fitting TRBD2. CDR3 region: CASSMGLAGTYNEQFF. In DNA form, the CDR3 reads TGTGCCAGCAGCATGGGACTAGCCGGAACGTACAATGAGCAGTTCTTC.